One sample yielded the 26 T cell receptor beta chains listed below, sequenced in a study of blood T cell repertoires in COVID-19. Clones were read by immunoSEQ multiplex PCR, and TCRdb kept only the in-frame ones, dropping some. Of about 220,000 clones listed, more than 70% are singletons. The material sequenced was peripheral blood. Receptors originate from a woman older than 75 with acute or convalescent COVID-19.

This chain links TRBV27 with TRBJ1-1; 7 bases align to TRBD1. Germline V gene lookup returns CDR1 MNHEY and CDR2 SMNVEV (reference sequence). J lost 1 base, V lost 6 bases, and 2 bases had no gene match. The CDR3 covers 13 residues. This chain's CDR3 is CASRRQGNTEAFF. The CDR3 coding sequence is TGTGCCAGCAGAAGACAGGGGAACACTGAAGCTTTCTTT.

This clone was observed a handful of times. The chain joins TRBV28 to TRBJ1-5, with D perhaps matching TRBD1 (6 bases). V gave up 6 bases and J gave up 5 bases, with 20 bases separating them. The CDR3 is 16 residues long. The V gene's germline CDR1 is MDHEN and CDR2 SYDVKM. The CDR3, as DNA: TGTGCCAGCAGCCCGCTGGGGCACAGGGAGTATCAGCCCCAGCATTTT. It specifies CASSPLGHREYQPQHF.

The chain combines TRBV28 with TRBJ1-2, with TRBD1 identical over 7 bases. The CDR3 spans 14 residues. V dropped 2 bases and J dropped 7; count of bases not matched to a gene: 7. Germline CDR1 and CDR2: MDHEN and SYDVKM. The CDR3 sequence: CASSLTEGATGYTF. The CDR3 region has the DNA TGTGCCAGCAGTTTAACGGAGGGGGCGACTGGCTACACCTTC.

In its sample, this clone was seen a few times. The chain combines TRBV21-1 with TRBJ1-2. TRBV21-1 is a listed pseudogene. The CDR3 loop spans 16 amino acids. CDR3 bases: TGTGCCAGCAGCAAGGAGGAGGGGAGTAGGGACTATGGCTACACCTTC. Residues: CASSKEEGSRDYGYTF.

This chain links TRBV19 with TRBJ1-5; 8 bases map to TRBD1. Unmatched junction bases numbered 2, after V lost 4 bases and J lost 6 bases. The CDR3 has 13 residues. Germline CDR1 LNHDA, CDR2 SQIVND (reference sequence). In DNA, the CDR3 is TGTGCCAGTAGTACTCAGGGGGCTCAGCCCCAGCATTTT. Protein sequence: CASSTQGAQPQHF. The full variable domain, with the rest looked up from reference TRBV19 and TRBJ1-5, is DGGITQSPKYLFRKEGQNVTLSCEQNLNHDAMYWYRQDPGQGLRLIYYSQIVNDFQKGDIAEGYSVSREKKESFPLTVTSAQKNPTAFYLCASSTQGAQPQHFGDGTRLSIL.

The V call is TRBV3-1 (or the pseudogene TRBV3-2), the J call TRBJ2-7; maybe TRBD2 (5 bases). Trimming took off 0 bases at V and 5 bases at J, with 14 bases between the two ends. The CDR3 is 15 residues long. Per the germline V gene, CDR1 is LGHDT and CDR2 is YNNKEL (reference sequence). The CDR3: CASSQDGFGRDEQYF. CDR3 in DNA: TGTGCCAGCAGCCAAGATGGTTTCGGGCGGGACGAGCAGTACTTC.

V is TRBV27 and J is TRBJ1-1, with 8 bases lining up with TRBD1. V was clipped by 6 bases and J by 7 bases; unmatched bases: 4. CDR1 MNHEY and CDR2 SMNVEV come from the germline V gene (reference sequence). The CDR3 is made up of 12 amino acids. In DNA, the CDR3 is TGTGCCAGCAGCAGAGACAGGGGTGAAGCTTTCTTT. This gives the protein CASSRDRGEAFF.

The V and J genes are TRBV5-6 and TRBJ2-7; tentative D call: TRBD2 (5 bases). CDR1 and CDR2 from the germline V gene are SGHDT and YYEEEE. V lost 0 bases and J lost 0, with 13 bases in between. The CDR3 runs 16 residues. The CDR3 DNA is TGTGCCAGCAGCTTGGCCGGGGTCTCCTACTCCTACGAGCAGTACTTC. Protein product: CASSLAGVSYSYEQYF.

This chain connects TRBV15 to TRBJ1-5, with 8 positions matching TRBD1. V lost 0 bases, J lost 6 bases, and 1 base stayed unmatched. The CDR3 has 14 residues. Germline loops: CDR1 LNHNV, CDR2 YYDKDF (reference sequence). The DNA for the CDR3 is TGTGCCACCAGCAGAGATGGACAGGGTCAGCCCCAGCATTTT. The encoded protein is CATSRDGQGQPQHF.

The J gene is TRBJ1-2, the V gene TRBV6-5; 8 bases align to TRBD1. This CDR3 is built from 11 residues. The V segment lost 7 bases and the J segment 14 bases; nucleotides outside the gene matches: 9. Per the germline V gene, CDR1 is MNHEY and CDR2 is SVGAGI. CDR3 protein: CASMHRGGSTF. DNA of the CDR3: TGTGCCAGCATGCACAGGGGGGGTAGTACCTTC.

The V gene is TRBV3-1 (or the pseudogene TRBV3-2), the J gene TRBJ1-2; 10 bases align to TRBD1. Germline V gene data show CDR1 as LGHDT and CDR2 as YNNKEL (reference sequence). V trimming: 4 bases; J trimming: 8 bases; junction bases outside the gene matches: 13. CDR3 size: 16 residues. CDR3: CASSLRSGTGVSGYTF. The CDR3 nucleotides are TGTGCCAGCAGCCTACGTTCCGGGACAGGGGTAAGCGGCTACACCTTC.

The CDR3 reads CASSVAPGGTTGELFF. The CDR3 DNA sequence: TGTGCCAGCAGCGTAGCGCCGGGGGGAACCACCGGGGAGCTGTTTTTT. The V gene is TRBV9, the J gene TRBJ2-2; 7 positions agree with TRBD2. This CDR3 comprises 16 residues. Germline loops: CDR1 SGDLS, CDR2 YYNGEE. The J segment lost 4 bases and the V segment lost 0 bases, leaving 6 bases of the junction unmatched.

J is TRBJ2-7 and V is TRBV5-4, with 7 bases fitting TRBD1. This CDR3 has 15 residues. The V gene's germline CDR1 is SGHNT and CDR2 YYREEE (reference sequence). V dropped 3 bases and J dropped 2; count of bases not matched to a gene: 8. The CDR3 DNA reads TGTGCCAGCAGCTCTCGACAGGGTGTTACCTACGAGCAGTACTTC. This encodes CASSSRQGVTYEQYF.

The chain couples TRBV30 to TRBJ2-7; 8 nucleotides match TRBD2. V shed 4 bases, J shed 2 bases, and the junction held 4 bases outside the gene matches. The CDR3 loop spans 13 amino acids. The germline V gene has CDR1 GTSNPN and CDR2 SVGIG (reference sequence). The CDR3 loop reads CAWNAGGTYEQYF. The CDR3 region has the DNA TGTGCCTGGAATGCGGGGGGAACCTACGAGCAGTACTTC.

This chain uses TRBV5-5 with TRBJ1-2; D remains ambiguous. V was clipped by 1 base and J by 5 bases, with 12 bases between them. The CDR3 is 14 amino acids. The germline CDR1 and CDR2 sequences are SGHKS and YYEKEE (reference sequence). CDR3 sequence (DNA): TGTGCCAGCAGCTTGATGGGTACGGGGTATGGCTACACCTTC. Residues: CASSLMGTGYGYTF.

The rearrangement uses TRBV7-2 and TRBJ2-3; 7 bases are a match to TRBD2. Germline V gives CDR1 SGHTA, CDR2 FQGNSA. The CDR3 runs to 15 residues. Trimming cost V 1 base and J 6 bases; bases outside gene matches: 7. In nucleotides, the CDR3 is TGTGCCAGCAGCTTAGGGGGGGGTAGTCGGGATACGCAGTATTTT. Translation gives CASSLGGGSRDTQYF.

The chain links TRBV16 to TRBJ1-2; 7 nucleotides agree with TRBD1. V lost 2 bases, J lost 7 bases, and 7 bases stayed unmatched. Germline values: CDR1 KGHSY, CDR2 FQNENV. The CDR3 spans 14 residues. The CDR3 DNA is TGTGCCAGCAGCCAAGTGGGACAGTCTTCTGGCTACACCTTC. Translated, it gives CASSQVGQSSGYTF.

J is TRBJ1-1 and V is TRBV19; TRBD1 is a possible D gene (6 bases). Trimming shortened V by 1 base and J by 5 bases, and 11 bases separated the two germline ends. CDR1 LNHDA and CDR2 SQIVND come from the germline V gene (reference sequence). CDR3 length equals 14 residues. Here the CDR3 reads CASSIGGGRTEAFF. Written as DNA, the CDR3 is TGTGCCAGTAGTATAGGGGGGGGCAGGACTGAAGCTTTCTTT.

V and J are TRBV6-5 and TRBJ2-6; D possibly corresponds to TRBD2 (6 bases). The V end lost 2 bases, the J end lost 4 bases, and 9 bases lay between the germline ends. The germline V gene encodes CDR1 MNHEY and CDR2 SVGAGI. This CDR3 has 15 residues. The CDR3 DNA is TGTGCCAGCAGTTACCGGGGGAGAGGGGCCAACGTCCTGACTTTC. Translation gives CASSYRGRGANVLTF.

This clone was counted a single time. V is TRBV11-2 and J is TRBJ2-7, with D possibly matching TRBD1 (6 bases). Between the trimmed V and J ends, which lost 4 bases and 9 bases, there was a span of 13 bases. CDR3 length: 12 residues. The germline V gene encodes CDR1 SGHAT and CDR2 FQNNGV. CDR3 sequence: CASSSLGAAQYF. CDR3 in DNA: TGTGCCAGCAGCTCCCTGGGGGCAGCGCAGTACTTC.

The chain joins TRBV15 to TRBJ1-2; D not resolved. Looked up from germline, CDR1 is LNHNV and CDR2 is YYDKDF (reference sequence). V was trimmed by 2 bases and J by 4 bases, leaving 14 bases between them. The CDR3 runs 15 residues. The CDR3 DNA is TGTGCCACCAGCAGATCGCGGGGAACATTCTATGGCTACACCTTC. As protein: CATSRSRGTFYGYTF.

This chain connects TRBV30 to TRBJ1-2, with 7 bases lining up with TRBD1. Germline values: CDR1 GTSNPN, CDR2 SVGIG (reference sequence). The V segment lost 3 bases and the J segment 4 bases; nucleotides outside the gene matches: 5. This CDR3 has 13 residues. DNA for the CDR3: TGTGCCTGGAGGAACAGGGGAACCTATGGCTACACCTTC. Protein sequence: CAWRNRGTYGYTF.

This clone was observed a few times. This rearrangement joins TRBV19 to TRBJ1-6; D remains unclear. The CDR3 runs 14 residues. Germline lookup yields CDR1 LNHDA and CDR2 SQIVND (reference sequence). V lost 3 bases and J lost 5, with 8 bases in between. The chain's CDR3 is CASSIPVNNSPLHF. The CDR3, as DNA: TGTGCCAGTAGTATCCCGGTTAATAATTCACCCCTCCACTTT.

V is TRBV10-2 and J is TRBJ1-5; TRBD1 aligns across 7 bases. Germline V lookup: CDR1 WSHSY, CDR2 SAAADI. J was trimmed by 6 bases and V by 0 bases; bases with no gene match: 8. The CDR3 runs 16 residues. The CDR3 loop is CASSESQGVLGQPQHF. CDR3 in DNA: TGCGCCAGCAGTGAGTCCCAGGGGGTGTTAGGTCAGCCCCAGCATTTT.

The chain employs TRBV5-4 and TRBJ2-7; D perhaps matches TRBD1 (5 bases). Trimming left V 2 bases short and J 2 bases short, with 14 bases between. The germline V gene encodes CDR1 SGHNT and CDR2 YYREEE (reference sequence). This CDR3 comprises 15 residues. The CDR3 loop reads CASSLGFAQAYEQYF. The DNA of the CDR3 is TGTGCCAGCAGCTTAGGGTTTGCACAGGCCTACGAGCAGTACTTC.

V gene TRBV7-2 combines with J gene TRBJ2-7; D perhaps matches TRBD1 (7 bases). Germline assignment: CDR1 SGHTA and CDR2 FQGNSA. The length of the CDR3 is 16 residues. V lost 0 bases, J lost 6 bases, and 18 bases lay in between. CDR3 sequence (DNA): TGTGCCAGCAGCTTAGCGGGCGGGACAGTAGGGCTCGAGCAGTACTTC. This gives the protein CASSLAGGTVGLEQYF.